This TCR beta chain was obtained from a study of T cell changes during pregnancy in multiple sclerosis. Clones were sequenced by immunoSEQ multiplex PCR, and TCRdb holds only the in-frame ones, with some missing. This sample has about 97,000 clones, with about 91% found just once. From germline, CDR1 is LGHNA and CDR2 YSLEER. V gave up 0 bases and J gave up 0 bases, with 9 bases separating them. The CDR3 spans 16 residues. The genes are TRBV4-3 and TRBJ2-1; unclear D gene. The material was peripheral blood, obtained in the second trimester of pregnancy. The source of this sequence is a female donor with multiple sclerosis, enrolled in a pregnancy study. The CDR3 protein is CASSQDPGFSYNEQFF. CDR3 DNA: TGCGCCAGCAGCCAAGATCCCGGGTTCTCCTACAATGAGCAGTTCTTC.